Shown below are 19 T cell receptor beta chains from a single sample sequenced in a study of monozygotic twins with inflammatory bowel disease. TCRdb derives one entry per CDR3 protein from the 5' RACE reads, leaving out DNA. This sample's table reports 300,000 to 350,000 distinct CDR3 sequences. The sequencing input was blood. All receptors come from a human donor with ulcerative colitis or Crohn's disease, or a healthy co-twin of an affected twin (not recorded which).

The chain joins TRBV20-1 to TRBJ2-1; TCRdb picks TRBD2, but there is no DNA to check that call. CDR1 is DFQATT, CDR2 SNEGSKA, per germline (reference sequence). This CDR3 region has 15 residues. CDR3 residues: CSGTYTSGGYNEQFF.

V and J are TRBV29-1 and TRBJ2-7; the TRBD2 assignment by TCRdb is unverifiable without DNA. The CDR3 extends over 13 amino acids. CDR1 is SQVTM and CDR2 is ANQGSEA in the germline V gene. This CDR3 is CSVKTSGGYEQYF.

V gene TRBV2 combines with J gene TRBJ2-3; the D gene TCRdb calls, TRBD2, cannot be checked with no DNA. The length of the CDR3 is 15 residues. From germline, CDR1 is SNHLY and CDR2 FYNNEI. The CDR3: CASSSIAEGTDTQYF.

The chain couples TRBV20-1 to TRBJ1-2; there is no DNA to check the TCRdb D call of TRBD1. Germline values: CDR1 DFQATT, CDR2 SNEGSKA (reference sequence). CDR3 size: 13 residues. The CDR3 protein is CSSFRDRGYGYTF.

J is TRBJ2-5 and V is TRBV20-1; TCRdb proposes TRBD1, but this gene call is untestable without DNA. CDR1 and CDR2 (germline): DFQATT, SNEGSKA (reference sequence). The CDR3 has 15 amino acids. Here the CDR3 reads CSASSLKGTQETQYF.

V usage is TRBV28 and J usage is TRBJ1-1; TCRdb's D call, TRBD1, is unchecked because there is no DNA. Per the germline V gene, CDR1 is MDHEN and CDR2 is SYDVKM. The CDR3 runs 15 residues. The CDR3 region is CASRGTGAENTEAFF. The full variable domain, rest sourced from reference TRBV28 and TRBJ1-1, is DVKVTQSSRYLVKRTGEKVFLECVQDMDHENMFWYRQDPGLGLRLIYFSYDVKMKEKGDIPEGYSVSREKKERFSLILESASTNQTSMYLCASRGTGAENTEAFFGQGTRLTVV.

This chain joins TRBV7-2 and TRBJ2-2. The CDR3 contains 11 residues. Germline V gives CDR1 SGHTA, CDR2 FQGNSA. CDR3 sequence reads: CASRVFGELFF.

This chain uses TRBV6-1 with TRBJ1-2; the D call of TRBD1 rests on TCRdb alone, since no DNA is present to check it. Germline V gene lookup returns CDR1 MNHNS and CDR2 SASEGT. The CDR3 contains 17 residues. CDR3 sequence: CASSRGSLAGDGDGYTF.

The chain joins TRBV5-6 to TRBJ2-1; the TRBD1 assignment by TCRdb is unverifiable without DNA. Germline-derived CDR1 and CDR2 are SGHDT and YYEEEE. The CDR3 totals 17 residues. CDR3 sequence: CASSLGPPGGLNAEQFF.

V and J are TRBV19 and TRBJ1-5; TCRdb proposes TRBD1, but this gene call is untestable without DNA. From germline, CDR1 is LNHDA and CDR2 SQIVND (reference sequence). The CDR3 contains 13 residues. The CDR3 spells CASSHLEGQPQHF.

J is TRBJ2-5 and V is TRBV29-1. The CDR3 covers 12 residues. CDR1 and CDR2 from the germline V gene are SQVTM and ANQGSEA. This chain's CDR3 is CSVRQPQETQYF.

The gene calls are TRBV20-1 and TRBJ1-5. Germline V lookup: CDR1 DFQATT, CDR2 SNEGSKA (reference sequence). The CDR3 covers 12 residues. CDR3: CSAIGARQPQHF.

The V and J genes are TRBV7-8 and TRBJ2-7; TCRdb outputs TRBD1, but without DNA this stays unchecked. Germline V lookup: CDR1 SGHVS, CDR2 FQNEAQ. CDR3 length: 15 residues. CDR3 residues: CASSRLLSGTYEQYF.

The CDR3 spells CASSRPGLAGGRPEQFF. The chain links TRBV4-1 to TRBJ2-1; TCRdb selects TRBD2, and the lack of DNA leaves this call unchecked. This CDR3 contains 17 residues. Germline lookup yields CDR1 MGHRA and CDR2 YSYEKL.

The CDR3 is CATSDTDRGYQPQHF. The chain combines TRBV15 with TRBJ1-5; the TCRdb call, TRBD1, lacks DNA for checking. The CDR3 length is 15 residues. Germline V gene data show CDR1 as LNHNV and CDR2 as YYDKDF (reference sequence).

The chain employs TRBV20-1 and TRBJ2-2. The CDR3 extends over 12 amino acids. Germline V CDR1 and CDR2: DFQATT, SNEGSKA (reference sequence). The CDR3 here is CSASWKVGELFF.

This chain links TRBV2 with TRBJ2-6; absent DNA, TCRdb's TRBD1 call cannot be checked. This CDR3 is 15 amino acids long. CDR1 is SNHLY, CDR2 FYNNEI, per germline. CDR3 protein: CASSDRRTGANVLTF.

V and J are TRBV20-1 and TRBJ1-1; TCRdb gives TRBD1 as the D gene, but with no DNA this cannot be confirmed. Germline V CDR1 and CDR2: DFQATT, SNEGSKA (reference sequence). The CDR3 consists of 15 residues. This CDR3 is CSARGDRGSNTEAFF.

J is TRBJ2-7 and V is TRBV20-1; TCRdb calls TRBD2, which cannot be checked without DNA. CDR3 length: 15 residues. Per germline, CDR1 DFQATT and CDR2 SNEGSKA (reference sequence). The CDR3 sequence is CSAEDGTSGLNEQYF.